This entry lists 24 T cell receptor beta chains sequenced from one sample in a study of tumor-infiltrating lymphocytes in primary liver carcinoma. Blood RNA came from unsorted whole blood; germline DNA was also extracted. Researchers generated TCR beta cDNA from around 510 ng of total RNA, relying on a constant-region primer. Employing slightly modified ARM-PCR, three nested multiplex PCR rounds were run, and these gave rise to the TCR beta libraries. TRBV1-TRBV30 forward primers and a C-beta reverse primer were used in the first two PCR rounds, which each ran for about 9 cycles. TCRdb reprocessed the multiplex PCR reads via MiXCR and lists one record per CDR3 protein. The sample comprises hundreds of thousands of distinct CDR3 sequences, almost 60% of which are singletons, and about a sixth rests with the top ten. Sequencing was done on a sample of peripheral blood. These receptor sequences come from a woman aged 30 to 39 with primary liver carcinoma and hepatitis B virus infection.

The chain uses TRBV30 and TRBJ1-2, with a tentative D call TRBD1 (6 bases). The ends were cut back, 0 bases at V and 5 bases at J, with 10 bases in the middle. Germline CDR1 GTSNPN, CDR2 SVGIG (reference sequence). This CDR3 spans 13 amino acids. In DNA form, the CDR3 reads TGTGCCTGGAGTGTACCGGGGGCGTATGGCTACACCTTC. Translated: CAWSVPGAYGYTF.

This clonotype was observed a few times. J is TRBJ2-1 and V is TRBV7-8, with TRBD2 matching 14 bases. This CDR3 has 15 amino acids. Germline loops: CDR1 SGHVS, CDR2 FQNEAQ. V was clipped by 3 bases and J by 10 bases; unmatched bases: 5. In DNA form, the CDR3 reads TGTGCCAGCAGCTTGGGACTAGCGGGAGCTCAGGAGCAGTTCTTC. This sequence encodes CASSLGLAGAQEQFF.

This clonotype was observed at least ten times. The rearrangement links TRBV6-5 to TRBJ2-6; no reliable D call. There are 15 residues in the CDR3. V was shortened by 8 bases and J by 0 bases, with 11 bases between the two germline ends. Germline V gene data show CDR1 as MNHEY and CDR2 as SVGAGI. CDR3 protein: CASSPEYSGANVLTF. Written as DNA, the CDR3 is TGTGCCAGCTCCCCAGAGTACTCTGGGGCCAACGTCCTGACTTTC.

This clonotype has only a few counts. V gene TRBV4-2 combines with J gene TRBJ2-7, with D perhaps TRBD2 (6 bases). Trimming took off 3 bases at V and 2 bases at J, with 17 bases between the two ends. CDR3 length equals 16 residues. CDR1 is LGHNA, CDR2 YNFKEQ, per germline. The CDR3 DNA reads as TGTGCCAGCAGCCATCTCAGAGGTGGAGGGACCTACGAGCAGTACTTC. Amino acids: CASSHLRGGGTYEQYF.

This clonotype occurred a few times. Given a much more abundant clone one base away, this may be a read error. This CDR3 is CASSSVPPSGNEQFF. CDR3 in DNA: TGTGCCAGCAGTTCCGTCCCTCCTAGCGGGAATGAGCAGTTCTTC. This chain links TRBV12-3 or TRBV12-4 with TRBJ2-1; 8 positions match TRBD2. V was pared by 4 bases and J by 7 bases, with 9 bases of the junction left unmatched. The CDR3 consists of 15 residues.

About this clonotype itself: Possible read error: a much larger clone is one base away. The missing conserved phenylalanine or tryptophan at the end of this CDR3 makes a read error likely. V and J are TRBV12-3 or TRBV12-4 and TRBJ2-7; maybe TRBD1 (6 bases). The V gene lost 2 bases and the J gene lost 0 bases, with 11 bases spanning the gap. CDR3 size: 15 residues. The CDR3 DNA reads as TGTGCCAGCAGTTTAAGACAGGCAGTCTCCTACGAGCAGTACTCC. It specifies CASSLRQAVSYEQYS.

This clonotype appeared many times. V gene TRBV12-3 or TRBV12-4 combines with J gene TRBJ2-3, with D perhaps being TRBD1 or TRBD2 (5 bases each). This CDR3 is built from 16 residues. V was pared by 1 base and J by 4 bases, with 15 bases between. CDR3 sequence (DNA): TGTGCCAGCAGTTTAGGGCGAAGAGGGGTAGCAGATACGCAGTATTTT. It codes for CASSLGRRGVADTQYF.

The CDR3 DNA reads TGTGCCAGCAGCCAGAGGACGTTCACGAGCACATACGAGCAGTACTTC. Amino acids: CASSQRTFTSTYEQYF. The chain recombines TRBV11-2 with TRBJ2-7; D unclear. This CDR3 spans 16 amino acids. Germline loops: CDR1 SGHAT, CDR2 FQNNGV. V lost 5 bases, J lost 4 bases, and 21 bases lay in between.

This clonotype has ten or more counts. The chain is built from TRBV12-3 or TRBV12-4 and TRBJ2-2, with 8 bases aligning to TRBD2. With V trimmed by 8 bases and J by 7 bases, 6 bases remained unmatched. The CDR3 is made up of 13 amino acids. CDR3 nucleotide sequence: TGTGCCAGCTCTGGTAGCGGGGTCGGGGAGCTGTTTTTT. Translation: CASSGSGVGELFF.

This clonotype was picked up one time. This could be a read error, since a much larger clone is one nucleotide away. The J gene is TRBJ1-1, the V gene TRBV5-6; D is unresolved. The germline V and J ends were trimmed by 6 bases and 1 base, with 7 bases remaining between them. Germline V gene lookup returns CDR1 SGHDT and CDR2 YYEEEE. This CDR3 spans 12 amino acids. CDR3 DNA sequence: TGTGCCAGCACCCCAGGGAACACTGAAGCTTTCTTT. This encodes CASTPGNTEAFF.

Note on this clonotype: The conserved closing phenylalanine or tryptophan is absent in this CDR3, likely reflecting a read error. The chain joins TRBV4-1 to TRBJ2-1; TRBD2 matches 8 bases. The CDR3 is made up of 15 amino acids. Germline-derived CDR1 and CDR2 are MGHRA and YSYEKL. The junction had 3 bases not matched to a gene; V was cut back by 1 base and J by 4 bases. Here the CDR3 DNA reads TGCGCCAGCAGCCAAGCGGGCGGGAGGTACAATGAGCAGTTCCGC. It specifies CASSQAGGRYNEQFR.

Note on this clonotype: A read error may be the cause here, since a much bigger clone is one base away. This rearrangement joins TRBV11-2 to TRBJ2-7; no clear D. Germline V gene sequence: CDR1 SGHAT, CDR2 FQNNGV. The CDR3 contains 12 residues. As DNA, the CDR3 is TGTGCCAGCGGCTTCTCAGATAACGAGCAGTACTTC. This codes for CASGFSDNEQYF.

This sequence joins TRBV7-8 and TRBJ2-7, with 10 bases lining up with TRBD2. From germline, CDR1 is SGHVS and CDR2 FQNEAQ. The CDR3 consists of 15 residues. Trimming cost V 4 bases and J 3 bases; bases outside gene matches: 6. The CDR3 DNA is TGTGCCAGCAGCTCGACCGTAGCGGGAGGCTACGAGCAGTACTTC. Protein: CASSSTVAGGYEQYF.

In this sample, this clonotype turned up a few times. This chain joins TRBV4-2 and TRBJ2-3; D remains unclear. This CDR3 is 14 amino acids long. Germline loops: CDR1 LGHNA, CDR2 YNFKEQ. V lost 3 bases, J lost 4 bases, and 11 bases lay in between. CDR3 in amino acids: CASSQAVRPDTQYF. DNA for the CDR3: TGTGCCAGCAGCCAGGCGGTCAGACCAGATACGCAGTATTTT.

For this clonotype: This may arise from a read error, as a much more abundant clone is one base away. The chain is built from TRBV4-2 and TRBJ1-6, with D hard to call. V lost 4 bases and J lost 4, with 17 bases in between. The germline CDR1 and CDR2 sequences are LGHNA and YNFKEQ. The CDR3 spans 17 residues. As DNA, the CDR3 is TGTGCCAGCAGCCGAGATCAATTGATTCTGTATAATTCACCCCTCCACTTT. It is translated as CASSRDQLILYNSPLHF.

In regard to this clonotype: This could be a read error, since a much larger clone is one nucleotide away. The genes are TRBV29-1 and TRBJ2-3, with 10 bases fitting TRBD2. The CDR3 covers 15 residues. J was trimmed by 8 bases and V by 1 base; bases with no gene match: 9. The germline CDR1 and CDR2 sequences are SQVTM and ANQGSEA. In nucleotides, the CDR3 is TGCAGCGTTGAAGCAAGAGCGGGAGGGCGAGGTACGCAGTATTTT. It yields the protein CSVEARAGGRGTQYF.

Regarding this clonotype: Germline is not matched at one junction end, which may reflect a read error. The rearrangement joins TRBV12-3 or TRBV12-4 to TRBJ2-5; 8 bases match TRBD2. The CDR3 is 15 amino acids. The CDR3 nucleotides are TGTGCCAGCAGTTTATTTCGGGGGGGCCAAGAGACCCAGTGCTTC. This sequence encodes CASSLFRGGQETQCF.

Turning to this clonotype: The junction does not match germline at one end; this may be a read error. The chain combines TRBV11-2 with TRBJ2-3, with D possibly being TRBD1 (6 bases). Germline V CDR1 and CDR2: SGHAT, FQNNGV. The CDR3 has 14 residues. The chain's CDR3 is CASSFSQGTDTQCF. CDR3 DNA sequence: TGTGCCAGCAGCTTTTCACAGGGAACAGATACGCAGTGTTTT.

This clonotype was seen only a few times. The chain has TRBV6-1 and TRBJ2-5, with D possibly called TRBD1 or TRBD2 (5 bases each). There are 15 residues in the CDR3. V was pared by 6 bases and J by 4 bases, with 18 bases between. Germline CDR1 reads MNHNS; CDR2 reads SASEGT. DNA of the CDR3: TGTGCCAGCAGCGAGGGGACGGTCCGAGGAGAGACCCAGTACTTC. Protein sequence: CASSEGTVRGETQYF.

Note on this clonotype: A much larger clone is a single base away; this may be a read error. The chain joins TRBV12-3 or TRBV12-4 to TRBJ1-6; D is possibly TRBD1 (6 bases). The V end was cut by 7 bases, the J end by 11 bases, with 15 bases between. This CDR3 has 13 residues. CDR3 residues: CASTSGGKTPLHF. In DNA form, the CDR3 reads TGTGCCAGCACTTCGGGGGGCAAAACACCCCTCCACTTT.

A few counts support this clonotype. This may stem from a read error, because a much larger clone lies one nucleotide away. This rearrangement joins TRBV11-2 to TRBJ2-7; D is possibly TRBD2 (6 bases). The CDR3 spans 16 residues. Germline V gene lookup returns CDR1 SGHAT and CDR2 FQNNGV. V was clipped by 5 bases and J by 1 base, with 18 bases between them. CDR3 in DNA: TGTGCCAGCAGCAGTGGCAGGTGGAGGGGTTCCTACGAGCAGTACTTC. Translation: CASSSGRWRGSYEQYF. The complete variable domain, with remaining parts taken from reference TRBV11-2 and TRBJ2-7, reads EAGVAQSPRYKIIEKRQSVAFWCNPISGHATLYWYQQILGQGPKLLIQFQNNGVVDDSQLPKDRFSAERLKGVDSTLKIQPAKLEDSAVYLCASSSGRWRGSYEQYFGPGTRLTVT.

There are a few counts of this clonotype. J is TRBJ2-6 and V is TRBV6-5, with D tentatively TRBD1 or TRBD2 (5 bases each). Trimming removed 4 bases from V and 0 bases from J, with 10 bases in between. The CDR3 runs to 16 residues. CDR1 is MNHEY and CDR2 is SVGAGI in the germline V gene. CDR3 nucleotide sequence: TGTGCCAGCAGTTTTAGAGGGGTCTCTGGGGCCAACGTCCTGACTTTC. Its translation is CASSFRGVSGANVLTF.

To note about this clonotype: It may be a read error: a sequence one base away is much more abundant. The J gene is TRBJ1-1, the V gene TRBV4-2; 7 nucleotides line up with TRBD1. This CDR3 has 13 residues. In germline, CDR1 is LGHNA, CDR2 YNFKEQ. The DNA for the CDR3 is TGTGCCAGCAGCCAAGGACAGGGTACCGAAGTTTTCTTT. Amino acid sequence: CASSQGQGTEVFF.

This chain connects TRBV4-1 to TRBJ1-3, with D possibly TRBD1 on 5 matching bases. The CDR3 is 15 amino acids. V was trimmed by 0 bases and J by 8 bases, leaving 14 bases between them. The germline V gene encodes CDR1 MGHRA and CDR2 YSYEKL. The chain's CDR3 is CASSQDDSYGDTIYF. The DNA of the CDR3 is TGCGCCAGCAGCCAAGACGACAGCTACGGAGACACCATATATTTT.